This passage covers 22 T cell receptor beta chains from one sample sequenced in a study of T cells in Graves' hyperthyroidism and ophthalmopathy. Researchers amplified the TCR beta CDR3 regions from RNA transcripts. The HTBI primer set drove a first-round RT-PCR of the TCR CDR3. TCRdb recomputed calls from the multiplex PCR reads with MiXCR, one row per CDR3 protein. This sample has roughly 380,000 distinct CDR3 sequences; approximately 15% occur once, and the top ten carry approximately 10%. The sequenced sample was blood. Receptor source: an older woman with Graves' hyperthyroidism.

This clonotype came up a few times. This chain uses TRBV30 with TRBJ1-1; D is perhaps TRBD1 (5 bases). The V gene lost 6 bases and the J gene lost 1 base, with 21 bases spanning the gap. CDR1 is GTSNPN and CDR2 is SVGIG in the germline V gene (reference sequence). The CDR3 length is 16 residues. The CDR3 bases are TGTGCCTGCAAACTGGGGAACAGGTGGGAGAACACTGAAGCTTTCTTT. It encodes CACKLGNRWENTEAFF.

This clonotype was found many times. The chain has TRBV5-1 and TRBJ2-7; TRBD1 matches at 7 bases. The V segment lost 4 bases and the J segment 6 bases; nucleotides outside the gene matches: 4. Germline V gene lookup returns CDR1 SGHRS and CDR2 YFSETQ. This CDR3 is built from 12 residues. The CDR3 reads CASSRTGFEQYF. CDR3 sequence (DNA): TGCGCCAGCAGCCGGACAGGTTTCGAGCAGTACTTC.

This clonotype was observed at least ten times. This chain uses TRBV5-1 with TRBJ1-1; 8 nucleotides match TRBD1. V was clipped by 0 bases and J by 5 bases; unmatched bases: 3. There are 14 residues in the CDR3. Germline-derived CDR1 and CDR2 are SGHRS and YFSETQ. This chain's CDR3 is CASSLAGGRTEAFF. The CDR3 DNA is TGCGCCAGCAGCTTGGCAGGGGGCCGGACTGAAGCTTTCTTT. The full variable domain, rest sourced from reference TRBV5-1 and TRBJ1-1, is KAGVTQTPRYLIKTRGQQVTLSCSPISGHRSVSWYQQTPGQGLQFLFEYFSETQRNKGNFPGRFSGRQFSNSRSEMNVSTLELGDSALYLCASSLAGGRTEAFFGQGTRLTVV.

There are many counts of this clonotype. The chain uses TRBV11-2 and TRBJ2-1, with D perhaps matching TRBD2 (5 bases). CDR1 SGHAT and CDR2 FQNNGV come from the germline V gene. The V gene lost 2 bases and the J gene lost 7 bases, with 9 bases spanning the gap. This CDR3 comprises 13 residues. CDR3 sequence: CASSLRGKNEQFF. The CDR3 nucleotides are TGTGCCAGCAGCTTACGGGGAAAGAATGAGCAGTTCTTC.

This clonotype has a count of ten or more. The chain recombines TRBV11-3 with TRBJ2-1; TRBD1 agrees at 8 bases. Trimming took 5 bases from V and 6 from J; bases not matched to a gene: 9. There are 15 residues in the CDR3. In germline, CDR1 is SGHNT, CDR2 YENEEA. The CDR3 loop reads CASSARTGFSNEQFF. The CDR3 DNA reads as TGTGCCAGCAGCGCCCGGACAGGGTTCAGCAATGAGCAGTTCTTC.

CDR3 nucleotides: TGTGCCAGCAGCCCCTGGAGTACCGGGGAGCTGTTTTTT. This sequence encodes CASSPWSTGELFF. This sequence joins TRBV7-9 and TRBJ2-2; D remains ambiguous. Germline V gene lookup returns CDR1 SEHNR and CDR2 FQNEAQ (reference sequence). The CDR3 has 13 amino acids. V dropped 5 bases and J dropped 5 bases, with 9 bases sitting between them.

The sample holds many counts of this clonotype. V is TRBV11-2 and J is TRBJ2-3, with D possibly matching TRBD2 (6 bases). Germline CDR1 is SGHAT and CDR2 is FQNNGV. V lost 6 bases and J lost 3, with 10 bases in between. This CDR3 comprises 13 residues. CDR3 sequence (DNA): TGTGCCAGCAGTTCGGGAGATACAGATACGCAGTATTTT. This gives the protein CASSSGDTDTQYF.

This chain connects TRBV6-2 or TRBV6-3 to TRBJ2-1; 7 bases line up with TRBD2. From germline, CDR1 is MNHEY and CDR2 SVGEGT. The J segment lost 0 bases and the V segment lost 8 bases, leaving 4 bases of the junction unmatched. CDR3 length: 14 amino acids. DNA for the CDR3: TGTGCCAGCCTAGCGGAAAGCTCCTACAATGAGCAGTTCTTC. Protein sequence: CASLAESSYNEQFF.

This clonotype was detected many times. The V and J genes are TRBV12-3 or TRBV12-4 and TRBJ2-3; D is unclear. CDR3 length equals 15 residues. Trimming took off 1 base at V and 1 base at J, with 9 bases between the two ends. The CDR3 here is CASSLGVHRTDTQYF. The CDR3 coding sequence is TGTGCCAGCAGTTTAGGCGTGCATCGCACAGATACGCAGTATTTT.

This clonotype turned up a few times. The rearrangement joins TRBV25-1 to TRBJ2-1; TRBD2 matches 7 bases. The V gene's germline CDR1 is MGHDK and CDR2 SYGVNS. The CDR3 covers 14 residues. V lost 5 bases, J lost 5 bases, and 6 bases stayed unmatched. In DNA form, the CDR3 reads TGTGCCAGCAGTCGAGCGGGAATGGACAATGAGCAGTTCTTC. It encodes CASSRAGMDNEQFF.

This clonotype was observed at least ten times. The V call is TRBV30, the J call TRBJ2-7; 9 bases are a match to TRBD1. The CDR3 runs to 15 residues. CDR1 is GTSNPN and CDR2 is SVGIG in the germline V gene (reference sequence). The junction had 9 bases not matched to a gene; V was cut back by 5 bases and J by 1 base. This chain's CDR3 is CAWRRDRAWSYEQYF. The CDR3 DNA is TGTGCCTGGCGCCGGGACAGGGCTTGGTCCTACGAGCAGTACTTC.

A few counts support this clonotype. The V call is TRBV6-1, the J call TRBJ2-1; 9 bases line up with TRBD1. In germline, CDR1 is MNHNS, CDR2 SASEGT. The CDR3 has 17 amino acids. V was clipped by 5 bases and J by 5 bases; unmatched bases: 13. CDR3 bases: TGTGCCAGCAGTTCCAAACCCGGGACAGGGAGAGACAATGAGCAGTTCTTC. It is translated as CASSSKPGTGRDNEQFF.

This clonotype was counted many times. The CDR3 region has the DNA TGCAGTGCTAGATCGACTAGCGGGAACGATGAGCAGTTCTTC. Encoded protein: CSARSTSGNDEQFF. The chain links TRBV20-1 to TRBJ2-1, with TRBD2 identical over 11 bases. V dropped 2 bases and J dropped 8; count of bases not matched to a gene: 5. In germline, CDR1 is DFQATT, CDR2 SNEGSKA (reference sequence). The CDR3 has 14 amino acids.

This clonotype was counted at least ten times. The gene calls are TRBV2 and TRBJ2-5; the D gene is possibly TRBD2 (6 bases). This CDR3 is 14 amino acids long. Germline V gene data show CDR1 as SNHLY and CDR2 as FYNNEI. Trimming shortened V by 4 bases and J by 4 bases, and 13 bases separated the two germline ends. Here the CDR3 DNA reads TGTGCCAGCAGTGCCCCTCCGGAGGGAGAGACCCAGTACTTC. Its protein product is CASSAPPEGETQYF. Supplemented by reference TRBV2 and TRBJ2-5, the full variable domain reads EPEVTQTPSHQVTQMGQEVILRCVPISNHLYFYWYRQILGQKVEFLVSFYNNEISEKSEIFDDQFSVERPDGSNFTLKIRSTKLEDSAMYFCASSAPPEGETQYFGPGTRLLVL.

This clonotype was observed at least ten times. This chain links TRBV12-3 or TRBV12-4 with TRBJ2-5; D is undetermined. The CDR3 is 12 amino acids. Trimming removed 3 bases at V and 6 bases at J, with 8 bases between. This CDR3 is CASSLRLQTQYF. CDR3 nucleotide sequence: TGTGCCAGCAGTTTGAGACTTCAGACCCAGTACTTC.

This clonotype was seen ten or more times. This chain connects TRBV6-1 to TRBJ1-2; 8 nucleotides align to TRBD1. Trimming removed 5 bases from V and 7 bases from J; junction bases left unmatched: 12. The CDR3 totals 15 residues. Germline CDR1 is MNHNS and CDR2 is SASEGT. Written as DNA, the CDR3 is TGTGCCAGCAGTACCCGACAGGGGTGGAGATCTGGCTACACCTTC. This encodes CASSTRQGWRSGYTF.

This clonotype was seen at least ten times. The CDR3 sequence: CASSIGDTINEKLFF. The CDR3 DNA reads as TGTGCCAGCAGTATAGGGGACACAATAAATGAAAAACTGTTTTTT. The chain employs TRBV28 and TRBJ1-4; TRBD1 might be the D (6 bases). Germline V gene lookup returns CDR1 MDHEN and CDR2 SYDVKM. The V end lost 5 bases, the J end lost 5 bases, and 15 bases lay between the germline ends. This CDR3 comprises 15 residues.

This clonotype was counted ten times or more. This sequence joins TRBV7-8 and TRBJ1-1; 7 positions match TRBD1. Trimming at V came to 1 base and at J to 1 base, leaving 6 bases not matched to a gene. CDR1 is SGHVS, CDR2 FQNEAQ, per germline. This CDR3 is 16 amino acids long. The CDR3 protein is CASSLGVRTGNTEAFF. CDR3 coding DNA: TGTGCCAGCAGCTTAGGGGTGAGGACAGGGAACACTGAAGCTTTCTTT. Filled out from reference TRBV7-8 and TRBJ1-1, the complete variable domain reads GAGVSQSPRYKVAKRGQDVALRCDPISGHVSLFWYQQALGQGPEFLTYFQNEAQLDKSGLPSDRFFAERPEGSVSTLKIQRTQQEDSAVYLCASSLGVRTGNTEAFFGQGTRLTVV.

This clonotype appeared many times. This chain links TRBV7-3 with TRBJ2-3; D call uncertain. CDR1 is SGHTA and CDR2 is FQGTGA in the germline V gene. The V end lost 4 bases, the J end lost 6 bases, and 11 bases lay between the germline ends. The CDR3 totals 13 residues. The CDR3 nucleotides read TGTGCCAGCAGCTCTACTTACTCCGATACGCAGTATTTT. It yields the protein CASSSTYSDTQYF.

This clonotype was seen many times. The rearrangement uses TRBV24-1 and TRBJ2-3, with D maybe TRBD2 (6 bases). Germline CDR1 KGHDR, CDR2 SFDVKD. V was cut by 3 bases and J by 0 bases, with 15 bases left in between. This CDR3 has 17 amino acids. In DNA, the CDR3 is TGTGCCACCAGTGATGCGGGGACTGAGACTAGCACAGATACGCAGTATTTT. Translation gives CATSDAGTETSTDTQYF.

This rearrangement joins TRBV19 to TRBJ2-3, with D unclear. V lost 3 bases, J lost 2 bases, and 9 bases lay in between. Germline V gene sequence: CDR1 LNHDA, CDR2 SQIVND (reference sequence). This CDR3 spans 14 amino acids. The CDR3 DNA follows: TGTGCCAGTAGTATGAGGCCGCACACAGATACGCAGTATTTT. Residues: CASSMRPHTDTQYF. Together with reference TRBV19 and TRBJ2-3, the CDR3 gives the full variable domain: DGGITQSPKYLFRKEGQNVTLSCEQNLNHDAMYWYRQDPGQGLRLIYYSQIVNDFQKGDIAEGYSVSREKKESFPLTVTSAQKNPTAFYLCASSMRPHTDTQYFGPGTRLTVL.

This clonotype was recorded many times. CDR3 DNA: TGTGCCAGCTCACCACCCCTAGCGGGAGTTTCACGGGAGCAGTACTTC. Translation gives CASSPPLAGVSREQYF. The chain is built from TRBV18 and TRBJ2-7; 10 positions agree with TRBD2. The CDR3 consists of 16 residues. Germline trimming cut 0 bases from V and 7 bases from J; bases unmatched to any gene: 9. The germline V gene has CDR1 KGHSH and CDR2 LQKENI.